Listed here are 6 T cell receptor beta chains from one sample, sequenced in a study of T cells after yellow fever vaccination. TCRdb fed the 5' RACE reads into MiXCR, producing one record per CDR3 protein. In the table there are 300,000 to 400,000 distinct CDR3 sequences, under 15% of which are singletons. The sample in question was CD4+ T cells sorted from PBMCs, obtained 15 days after the yellow fever booster vaccination. The receptor set was obtained from a man younger than 30 who received the YFV17D yellow fever vaccine.

This clonotype was seen only a few times. The chain combines TRBV5-8 with TRBJ2-7; 9 nucleotides align to TRBD1. The J segment lost 6 bases and the V segment lost 4 bases, leaving 8 bases of the junction unmatched. Germline-derived CDR1 and CDR2 are SGHTS and YDEGEE. The CDR3 totals 14 residues. The CDR3 coding sequence is TGTGCCAGCAGCCCGGGACAGGGCAGCTTCGAGCAGTACTTC. Protein sequence: CASSPGQGSFEQYF.

The chain employs TRBV5-1 and TRBJ2-5; D may be TRBD2 (6 bases). In germline, CDR1 is SGHRS, CDR2 YFSETQ. The CDR3 spans 16 residues. V shed 3 bases and J shed 3 bases, with 18 bases lying between them. The CDR3 DNA follows: TGCGCCAGCAGCTCCGGGACTTTTGGAGACAAAGAGACCCAGTACTTC. It translates to CASSSGTFGDKETQYF.

This clonotype was observed a few times. The genes are TRBV6-6 and TRBJ1-6; 9 bases match TRBD1. This CDR3 region has 15 residues. V shed 6 bases and J 2 bases; nucleotides not matched to a gene: 2. CDR1 is MNHNY and CDR2 is SVGAGI in the germline V gene (reference sequence). This CDR3 is CASRWTGAYNSPLHF. Written as DNA, the CDR3 is TGTGCCAGCAGGTGGACAGGGGCCTATAATTCACCCCTCCACTTT.

This clonotype showed up just a few times. The V and J genes are TRBV12-3 or TRBV12-4 and TRBJ1-2, with 7 bases lining up with TRBD1. This CDR3 is built from 15 residues. V lost 7 bases to trimming and J lost 2 bases; unmatched junction nucleotides: 10. The CDR3 is CASTPSGQANYGYTF. DNA of the CDR3: TGTGCCAGCACCCCGTCTGGACAGGCGAACTATGGCTACACCTTC.

The chain has TRBV6-1 and TRBJ2-7; D may be TRBD1 (6 bases). The ends were cut back, 10 bases at V and 0 bases at J, with 13 bases in the middle. The CDR3 covers 13 residues. Per the germline V gene, CDR1 is MNHNS and CDR2 is SASEGT. DNA of the CDR3: TGTGCCACCAGACCAGGGGTCTCCTACGAGCAGTACTTC. Translation gives CATRPGVSYEQYF.

This clonotype was counted a few times. This chain uses TRBV20-1 with TRBJ1-6, with TRBD1 identical over 8 bases. This CDR3 region has 14 residues. Germline CDR1 and CDR2: DFQATT and SNEGSKA (reference sequence). The V gene end was trimmed by 2 bases and the J gene end by 7 bases; junction bases not matched to a gene: 4. This chain's CDR3 is CSARYRGRNSPLHF. The CDR3 coding sequence is TGCAGTGCTAGATACAGGGGGAGGAATTCACCCCTCCACTTT.